This T cell receptor beta chain was retrieved from a study of cytomegalovirus exposure and HLA in healthy donors. Findings of the study overall: It was reported that the classifier diagnosed cytomegalovirus status with high specificity and sensitivity in both the original and validation cohorts. Cytomegalovirus association was listed for 164 TCR beta chains. Specificity for CMV antigens was confirmed in vitro for a few of the CMV-associated chains.

About this clone itself: Its antigen is still unknown.

Germline CDR1 ENHRY, CDR2 SYGVKD. Trimming cost V 0 bases and J 10 bases; bases outside gene matches: 9. The CDR3 contains 15 residues. The assay was immunoSEQ multiplex PCR, and TCRdb's table has in-frame clones only and misses some. The sample has roughly 120,000 clones; 70% to 90% are singletons. This clonotype originated in a woman aged 30 to 39 in good health and CMV-seronegative. Sample: PBMCs. The rearrangement joins TRBV10-3 to TRBJ2-1, with 7 bases fitting TRBD1. The CDR3 is CAISESTSTGAEQFF. The CDR3 DNA sequence: TGTGCCATCAGTGAGTCTACGTCAACAGGGGCCGAGCAGTTCTTC.